This T cell receptor (beta chain) stems from a study of shared clonotypes between healthy human individuals. Trimming took 0 bases from V and 0 from J; bases not matched to a gene: 7. The CDR3 is 17 residues long. The germline V gene encodes CDR1 LNHDA and CDR2 SQIVND (reference sequence). Profiled with immunoSEQ multiplex PCR; TCRdb holds only in-frame clones, not every one. The sample holds about 480,000 clones; about 75% are singletons and the top ten take around 12%. Donors included only healthy HIV-negative adults lacking recent acute infections or vaccinations. For unsorted samples, genomic DNA was extracted from tens of millions of PBMCs.

V is TRBV19 and J is TRBJ1-1; TRBD1 aligns across 7 bases. Input material: PBMCs. The sequence was collected from a woman aged 40 to 50 in good health. Some clones in this sample may be carry-over from other donors' samples. The CDR3 here is CASSIETGRFMNTEAFF. As DNA, the CDR3 is TGTGCCAGTAGTATAGAGACAGGGAGGTTCATGAACACTGAAGCTTTCTTT.